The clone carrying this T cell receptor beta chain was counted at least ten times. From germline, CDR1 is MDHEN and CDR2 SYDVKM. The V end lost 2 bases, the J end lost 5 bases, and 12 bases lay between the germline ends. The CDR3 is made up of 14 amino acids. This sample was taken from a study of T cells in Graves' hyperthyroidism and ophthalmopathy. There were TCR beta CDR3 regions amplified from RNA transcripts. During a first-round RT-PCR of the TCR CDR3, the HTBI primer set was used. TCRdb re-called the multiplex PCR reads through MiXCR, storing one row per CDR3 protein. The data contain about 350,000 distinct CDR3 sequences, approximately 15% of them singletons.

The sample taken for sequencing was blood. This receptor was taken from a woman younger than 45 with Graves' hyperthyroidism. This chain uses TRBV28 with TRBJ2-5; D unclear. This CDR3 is CASSLNTPWETQYF. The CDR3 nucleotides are TGTGCCAGCAGTTTAAACACACCGTGGGAGACCCAGTACTTC.